This record concerns one TCR beta chain sequence. Antigen unknown. The length of the CDR3 is 18 residues. This specimen comes from a study of monozygotic twins with inflammatory bowel disease. TCR libraries each used 3,500 to 4,000 ng of total RNA. The unique tags termed UMIs, each holding a 6-nucleotide sample barcode, were added by means of template switching. From the 5' RACE reads, TCRdb lists one entry per CDR3 protein and no DNA. This repertoire includes 90,000 to 110,000 distinct CDR3 sequences. Points from the study as a whole: Healthy co-twins showed greater TCRbeta diversity (inverse Simpson) than IBD patients. Ultimately, a single strong signal or clonotype associated with IBD was not supported.

The chain is built from TRBV12-3 or TRBV12-4 and TRBJ1-1; without DNA, the TCRdb call of TRBD1 cannot be checked. The receptor was isolated from a human donor with ulcerative colitis or Crohn's disease, or a healthy co-twin of an affected twin (not recorded which). Material: blood. The CDR3 here is CASSPSHRDTYMNTEAFF.